This T cell receptor (beta chain) was identified in a study of cytomegalovirus exposure and HLA in healthy donors (dated by TCRdb to about 2017). Turning to the overall study: In an earlier analysis of under 750 of the donors, roughly 300 Gb of sequence data and just under 120 million unique TCR beta sequences from about 190 million T cells were reported. Class I and class II HLA loci were covered by the typing at four-digit resolution. The study profiled the T cell repertoires of hundreds of subjects by immunosequencing and related them to cytomegalovirus serostatus. The aim of the study was to test whether cataloging public T cell receptors could identify signatures of past pathogen exposure. Across around 400 genotyped donors of the cohort, an average of roughly 250,000 unique TCR beta nucleotide sequences per donor were sequenced, and roughly a sixth of those sequences were non-productive. Rather than using new phenotypic data, the later analysis identified candidate immune exposures from TCR beta sequences and from how often those sequences occurred across donors. The number of typed donors differed by locus: roughly 629-640 for A, B, C, DRB1 and DQB1; some 500 for DQA1; some 590 for DPA1; and some 470 for DPB1. In a later genetic analysis, genome-wide SNP genotypes for about 55% of the roughly 670 donors were used, and that subset was treated as a discovery cohort. In a later analysis, previously published TCR beta repertoires from 666 donors were re-analyzed and high-resolution HLA genotyping was added so that TCR occurrence patterns could be studied. Among the roughly 430 genotyped donors, approximately 82% belonged to the genetic ancestry cluster associated with self-reported Caucasian donors. Because of strong linkage in the cohort, roughly five DR-DQ haplotypes were treated as single units for association and clustering. The study combined high-throughput TCR immunosequencing, statistical association of individual TCRs with disease status, and machine learning to predict cytomegalovirus infection status. Every repertoire in the discovery cohort had been generated on one and the same sequencing platform. An earlier analysis of 587 of the donors applied high-throughput TCR beta sequencing to assess whether each TCR beta V gene segment acted as functional or pseudogenic. A separate validation cohort of 100 to 150 different subjects was used in addition to the 666-subject first cohort. Donor age, sex, ethnicity and CMV serostatus were compiled alongside the repertoire data. An early release covering 550 to 650 HLA-typed donors comprised about 300 gigabases of sequencing data and about 90 million unique TCR sequences. On the study overall, not on this receptor specifically: A later analysis reported that several top co-occurrence clusters appeared linked to parvovirus B19, influenza, CMV and Epstein-Barr virus. In a later analysis, the rate of TCR association differed among HLA loci, with DRB1 alleles having the most associated TCRs and HLA-C alleles having the fewest. A later analysis found that most CMV-associated TCR beta chains appeared HLA-restricted, with HLA associations seemingly driven largely by CMV exposure. Only TCR beta chains were sequenced in this cohort, and the absence of alpha or paired-chain data limited detectable features. A later analysis found that HLA-associated TCR beta chains were more clonally expanded and had lower generation probabilities than equally common non-associated chains. In an earlier analysis of about 600 of the donors, most TCR beta V segments appeared in productive rearrangements about 87% or about 30% of the time, broadly matching IMGT annotations. A further reported finding was that TCR beta sequences accurately predicted the HLA-A and HLA-B alleles for most subjects in the first cohort. The classifier was reported to diagnose cytomegalovirus status with high specificity and sensitivity in both the original cohort and the validation cohort. It was suggested by the authors that the approach could potentially be generalized to other disease states and immunological phenotypes. Immune exposure information for the cohort was limited to CMV serostatus. Because HLA typing was unavailable for some donors at each locus, only the typed subset was used in association tests. Sequencing depth was assumed to be roughly uniform across donors in the presence/absence analyses, though that assumption may not hold. At a false discovery rate of 0.05, a later analysis linked 15,000 to 20,000 TCR beta sequences to specific HLA alleles. In a later genetic analysis, a missense DCLRE1C variant was associated with V-gene and J-gene trimming of TCR beta chains, and the association was replicated in an independent cohort. In a later genetic analysis, fewer N-insertions in productive TCRs were reported among donors in an Asian-associated ancestry cluster than the 666-donor mean. When HLA alleles, especially DR and DQ, strongly co-occurred, attributing TCR associations to individual alleles was difficult. The study gave a list of 150 to 200 TCR beta chains associated with cytomegalovirus. The 87-base-pair reads could not distinguish some IMGT-functional V segments, including TRBV6-2 and TRBV6-3, so those segments were excluded. Across donors, most TCR sequences were observed very rarely, whereas some public TCRs were present in many individuals. Linkage disequilibrium might explain the correlated functional status among segregating V segments, but an unknown experimental factor could not be excluded. The earlier analysis of about 600 of the donors excluded some 15 rarely observed V segments, including chromosome 9 orphons, because counts were too low. A few of the identified cytomegalovirus-associated TCR beta chains were confirmed in vitro to be specific for cytomegalovirus antigens. A cluster of highly shared sequence variants was judged likely to represent a technical artifact of the sequencing pipeline.

The V end loses 1 base and the J end loses 6 bases, and a stretch of 13 bases separates them. CDR1 LNHDA and CDR2 SQIVND were looked up in the germline V gene (reference sequence). The CDR3 sequence holds 15 residues, the cysteine and phenylalanine included. Here the CDR3 DNA is all that survives: 45 bases in frame from base 1. Libraries were made using the immunoSEQ multiplex PCR assay. A mixture of 60 forward primers for TCR Vbeta segments and 13 reverse primers for TCR Jbeta segments was used in the multiplex PCR. The CDR3 region of rearranged TCR beta genes was amplified from genomic DNA with a multiplex PCR assay. The Illumina HiSeq System was used to sequence the amplified TCR beta libraries as 87-base-pair reads. Regarding the original processing steps: A later analysis tallied about 77 million unique TCR beta chains across the 666 repertoires, and approximately 12 million of those chains were shared by two or more donors. A nearest-neighbor algorithm error-corrected the raw reads and collapsed the reads into unique sequences, merging closely related sequences to remove PCR and sequencing errors. To assign V, D and J gene segments, CDR3 sequences were aligned to IMGT reference sequences. For a sequence to be retained, a match of at least six nucleotides to both a V gene segment and a J gene segment was required. A rearrangement counted as productive if the CDR3 had no stop codons and remained in frame with V and J, and every other rearrangement counted as non-productive. CDR3 was defined by IMGT convention, running from the second conserved V-encoded cysteine to the conserved J-encoded phenylalanine. The earlier analysis of 550 to 650 of the donors excluded any sequence lacking an unambiguous match to a single V gene segment. In an earlier analysis of several hundred of the donors, V segments were called functional above 56.7% productive rearrangements and were called segregating when the between-donor standard deviation exceeded 5%. A statistical classification framework was built for diagnosing cytomegalovirus status from the catalog of TCR beta chain sequences. A later analysis assigned V and J genes by comparing TCR nucleotide sequences with IMGT/GENE-DB human TR gene sequences. In a later analysis, CDR3 sequences and most-parsimonious VDJ recombination scenarios were assigned using the TCRdist pipeline. A later analysis defined each TCR beta chain by its CDR3 amino acid sequence plus V-gene family, and excluded reads lacking a unique V-gene family. As a way to deal with suspected cross-contamination and a sequencing artifact, a later analysis dropped roughly 600 nucleotide sequences that were highly shared and had low generation probability. A later analysis calculated a clonal expansion index for each public chain from normalized within-repertoire ranks of inferred template counts. In a later analysis, generation probabilities were computed with a VDJ recombination model fitted to out-of-frame rearrangements, and the resulting probabilities were checked against IGoR. In a later analysis, TCR-TCR, TCR-HLA and TCR-CMV co-occurrence was scored with hypergeometric tests, and a repertoire-size bias correction was applied to TCR pairs. To estimate false discovery rates, a later analysis permuted the HLA or CMV assignments 20 times. In a later analysis, co-occurring TCRs were grouped using DBSCAN, and TCRdist sequence similarity was added for clustering within HLA-allele-positive subsets. Co-occurrence clustering excluded repertoires with fewer than 30,000 or more than 120,000 public chains, plus five with anomalous nucleotide sharing. TCRdb stores this immuneACCESS table with in-frame sequences only. Part of the clones is absent; in the studies checked, under half of the shortfall reflects unresolved V genes, and no reason is known for the rest. The V and J calls and clone size are taken from that table; D and trimming were inferred from the DNA. This sample's table contains around 75,000 clones. The top ten clonotypes cover roughly 13% of the sample.

The cohort consisted of approximately 670 healthy bone marrow donors. All cohort members were sampled while nominally healthy, although unrecorded immune exposures were likely present. The donor was CMV seropositive and was included in the group of around 300 seropositive cohort members. Each donor provided a peripheral blood sample, and peripheral blood mononuclear cells were used for TCR beta sequencing. Genomic DNA was extracted from the blood cell samples with the Qiagen DNeasy Blood Extraction Kit. To note about this clone: No antigen is known for it.

The receptor comes from a man aged 45 to 65 in good health and CMV-seropositive. This sequence uses TRBV19 and TRBJ2-4; TRBD2 is a weak D gene call, 6 bases matching. The sample consisted of PBMCs. The DNA sequence reads TGTGCCAGTAGTATAGGTGGCCGGAGGGGAAACATTCAGTACTTC. Translated, this is CASSIGGRRGNIQYF.